This passage covers 30 T cell receptor beta chains from one sample sequenced in a study of PD-L1 blockade in urothelial cancer. The time point: peripheral blood 6 weeks after treatment start. Some clones are missing from TCRdb's copy, which holds only in-frame ones; the method was immunoSEQ multiplex PCR. The sample includes more than 60,000 clones, about nine tenths of them seen just once. The sample here was PBMCs, taken around atezolizumab (anti-PD-L1) treatment. The receptors were sampled from a man between 60 and 75 years old with urothelial cancer.

The gene calls are TRBV25-1 and TRBJ1-1, with D possibly TRBD1 on 6 matching bases. Germline assignment: CDR1 MGHDK and CDR2 SYGVNS. The CDR3 contains 13 residues. The germline V and J ends were trimmed by 6 bases and 1 base, with 9 bases remaining between them. Here the CDR3 DNA reads TGTGCCAGCAGCACAGGGCAGAACACTGAAGCTTTCTTT. Its translation is CASSTGQNTEAFF.

The V and J genes are TRBV30 and TRBJ1-1; D call uncertain. The CDR3 runs to 11 residues. Deletions cut 2 bases from V and 8 bases from J, with 9 bases between. The germline gives CDR1 GTSNPN, CDR2 SVGIG (reference sequence). The CDR3 DNA is TGTGCCTGGAGTTCCTTTAGCGAAGCTTTCTTT. Translated, it gives CAWSSFSEAFF.

The chain employs TRBV7-3 and TRBJ1-1; TRBD1 matches 7 bases. The V gene end was trimmed by 0 bases and the J gene end by 11 bases; junction bases not matched to a gene: 6. This CDR3 is 13 amino acids long. From germline, CDR1 is SGHTA and CDR2 FQGTGA. CDR3 sequence reads: CASSLTDRALAFF. In nucleotides, the CDR3 is TGTGCCAGCAGCTTAACCGACAGGGCATTGGCTTTCTTT.

The rearrangement joins TRBV23-1 to TRBJ2-3; 12 bases map to TRBD2. TRBV23-1 is marked as an open reading frame, function uncertain. V lost 2 bases and J lost 6; bases outside the gene matches: 18. This CDR3 is built from 20 residues. In DNA, the CDR3 is TGCGCCAGCAGTCAACCCTCTCGCGGGGCTAGCGGGAGGGTCATTGATACGCAGTATTTT. Translated, it gives CASSQPSRGASGRVIDTQYF.

The rearrangement joins TRBV7-2 to TRBJ2-7; 11 bases map to TRBD2. Germline V CDR1 and CDR2: SGHTA, FQGNSA. The CDR3 has 14 amino acids. V dropped 5 bases and J dropped 9; count of bases not matched to a gene: 9. The DNA for the CDR3 is TGTGCCAGCAGCACCGGGACTAGCGGCATGCGGCAGTACTTC. As protein: CASSTGTSGMRQYF. Variable domain in full (rest from reference TRBV7-2 and TRBJ2-7): GAGVSQSPSNKVTEKGKDVELRCDPISGHTALYWYRQSLGQGLEFLIYFQGNSAPDKSGLPSDRFSAERTGGSVSTLTIQRTQQEDSAVYLCASSTGTSGMRQYFGPGTRLTVT.

The chain joins TRBV30 to TRBJ2-4; 7 nucleotides agree with TRBD1. The CDR3 runs 15 residues. The trim removed 2 bases at V and 8 bases at J, leaving 12 bases unmatched. Germline V lookup: CDR1 GTSNPN, CDR2 SVGIG (reference sequence). CDR3 coding DNA: TGTGCCTGGAGTAACCCGACAGGGCGGTTGGACATTCAGTACTTC. Translation gives CAWSNPTGRLDIQYF.

The rearrangement links TRBV6-5 to TRBJ2-7, with a tentative D call TRBD1 (6 bases). Trimming cost V 0 bases and J 4 bases, with 7 bases left between them. Germline values: CDR1 MNHEY, CDR2 SVGAGI. The CDR3 has 13 residues. The CDR3 region is CASSYSGQYEQYF. The DNA of the CDR3 is TGTGCCAGCAGTTACTCCGGACAGTACGAGCAGTACTTC.

The V call is TRBV9, the J call TRBJ2-1; 12 nucleotides match TRBD2. With 4 bases clipped from V and 4 bases from J, the junction kept 3 bases outside the gene matches. Germline CDR1 SGDLS, CDR2 YYNGEE. This CDR3 has 15 amino acids. CDR3 DNA sequence: TGTGCCAGCAGCCGGACTAGCGGGGCATACAATGAGCAGTTCTTC. This sequence encodes CASSRTSGAYNEQFF.

This chain connects TRBV19 to TRBJ2-3; TRBD2 matches at 7 bases. There are 14 residues in the CDR3. The J segment lost 4 bases and the V segment lost 3 bases, leaving 4 bases of the junction unmatched. Germline loops: CDR1 LNHDA, CDR2 SQIVND (reference sequence). The CDR3 loop is CASSITGGADTQYF. The CDR3 DNA is TGTGCCAGTAGTATTACGGGAGGCGCAGATACGCAGTATTTT.

This clone has a single count. This chain uses TRBV28 with TRBJ2-1, with D possibly matching TRBD1 (6 bases). V was pared by 2 bases and J by 15 bases, with 17 bases between. Germline V gene data show CDR1 as MDHEN and CDR2 as SYDVKM. CDR3 size: 13 residues. In DNA form, the CDR3 reads TGTGCCAGCAGTTTAAAGAATTCAGGGGTACTGTTCTTC. This sequence encodes CASSLKNSGVLFF.

The rearrangement joins TRBV4-3 to TRBJ2-1; D is undetermined. The CDR3 spans 15 residues. CDR1 LGHNA and CDR2 YSLEER come from the germline V gene. Trimming stripped 4 bases from V and 0 bases from J, with 10 bases between. The CDR3 sequence is CASSRARSSYNEQFF. The CDR3 DNA follows: TGCGCCAGCAGCCGAGCCCGTAGCTCCTACAATGAGCAGTTCTTC.

The genes are TRBV4-1 and TRBJ1-5; D is undetermined. Germline loops: CDR1 MGHRA, CDR2 YSYEKL. This CDR3 spans 15 amino acids. Trimming removed 0 bases at V and 2 bases at J, with 8 bases between. CDR3 bases: TGCGCCAGCAGCCAAGATTGGAGGGGCAATCAGCCCCAGCATTTT. It codes for CASSQDWRGNQPQHF.

The V and J genes are TRBV7-2 and TRBJ2-1, with a tentative D call TRBD2 (5 bases). There are 12 residues in the CDR3. Germline CDR1 and CDR2: SGHTA and FQGNSA. The V gene lost 1 base and the J gene lost 15 bases, with 13 bases spanning the gap. CDR3 in amino acids: CASSLDAAASFF. CDR3 bases: TGTGCCAGCAGCTTAGATGCAGCGGCCTCGTTCTTC. Filled out from reference TRBV7-2 and TRBJ2-1, the complete variable domain reads GAGVSQSPSNKVTEKGKDVELRCDPISGHTALYWYRQSLGQGLEFLIYFQGNSAPDKSGLPSDRFSAERTGGSVSTLTIQRTQQEDSAVYLCASSLDAAASFFGPGTRLTVL.

This chain links TRBV4-2 with TRBJ2-1; no clear D gene. CDR1 LGHNA and CDR2 YNFKEQ come from the germline V gene. The CDR3 length is 14 residues. V was shortened by 2 bases and J by 0 bases, with 5 bases between the two germline ends. The CDR3: CASSQRGSYNEQFF. DNA of the CDR3: TGTGCCAGCAGCCAAAGAGGCTCCTACAATGAGCAGTTCTTC.

V usage is TRBV6-5 and J usage is TRBJ1-6, with D hard to call. V lost 0 bases and J 5 bases, leaving 11 bases between the germline ends. Germline V gene sequence: CDR1 MNHEY, CDR2 SVGAGI. The CDR3 totals 16 residues. The chain's CDR3 is CASSYSGSRHNSPLHF. In DNA, the CDR3 is TGTGCCAGCAGTTACTCGGGCAGCCGTCATAATTCACCCCTCCACTTT.

The chain has TRBV11-3 and TRBJ2-1; 8 bases match TRBD2. The CDR3 is 20 amino acids. The germline CDR1 and CDR2 sequences are SGHNT and YENEEA. V was clipped by 5 bases and J by 0 bases; unmatched bases: 18. The chain's CDR3 is CASSPGGTSGPESSYNEQFF. The CDR3 bases are TGTGCCAGCAGCCCGGGGGGCACTAGCGGCCCAGAGAGCTCCTACAATGAGCAGTTCTTC.

The rearrangement links TRBV29-1 to TRBJ1-4, with D possibly being TRBD1 (6 bases). The V end was cut by 1 base, the J end by 0 bases, with 12 bases between. This CDR3 has 16 amino acids. CDR1 is SQVTM and CDR2 is ANQGSEA in the germline V gene. CDR3 DNA: TGCAGCGTTGAAGTAGCGGGGGCAGCAACTAATGAAAAACTGTTTTTT. Translated: CSVEVAGAATNEKLFF. Complete variable domain (other parts from reference TRBV29-1 and TRBJ1-4): SAVISQKPSRDICQRGTSLTIQCQVDSQVTMMFWYRQQPGQSLTLIATANQGSEATYESGFVIDKFPISRPNLTFSTLTVSNMSPEDSSIYLCSVEVAGAATNEKLFFGSGTQLSVL.

This chain connects TRBV12-5 to TRBJ2-7, with 7 bases fitting TRBD1. V lost 3 bases to trimming and J lost 6 bases; unmatched junction nucleotides: 14. Looked up from germline, CDR1 is LGHNT and CDR2 is FRNRAP. The length of the CDR3 is 16 residues. CDR3 sequence: CASGLPRTGSLGEQYF. CDR3 nucleotide sequence: TGTGCTAGTGGTTTACCCAGGACAGGCTCTCTCGGCGAGCAGTACTTC. The full variable domain, its missing parts supplied by reference TRBV12-5 and TRBJ2-7, is DARVTQTPRHKVTEMGQEVTMRCQPILGHNTVFWYRQTMMQGLELLAYFRNRAPLDDSGMPKDRFSAEMPDATLATLKIQPSEPRDSAVYFCASGLPRTGSLGEQYFGPGTRLTVT.

This chain uses TRBV5-1 with TRBJ1-2, with TRBD1 matching over 7 bases. This CDR3 spans 16 amino acids. Germline V gene data show CDR1 as SGHRS and CDR2 as YFSETQ. V was pared by 4 bases and J by 7 bases, with 16 bases of the junction left unmatched. The CDR3 sequence: CASSLVTGTALSGYTF. The CDR3, as DNA: TGCGCCAGCAGCCTAGTGACCGGGACAGCGCTATCTGGCTACACCTTC.

CDR3 sequence (DNA): TGTGCCATCGGGAGGGAAAACACTGAAGCTTTCTTT. Translating gives CAIGRENTEAFF. The chain combines TRBV10-3 with TRBJ1-1; D remains ambiguous. Germline V gene sequence: CDR1 ENHRY, CDR2 SYGVKD. This CDR3 comprises 12 residues. V was clipped by 8 bases and J by 2 bases, with 9 bases between them.

J is TRBJ2-3 and V is TRBV7-9; 8 bases fit TRBD2. J was trimmed by 3 bases and V by 1 base; bases with no gene match: 3. The V gene's germline CDR1 is SEHNR and CDR2 FQNEAQ (reference sequence). This CDR3 is built from 15 residues. CDR3 protein: CASSLVREGTDTQYF. The DNA of the CDR3 is TGTGCCAGCAGCTTAGTTCGGGAGGGAACAGATACGCAGTATTTT.

The V gene is TRBV4-1, the J gene TRBJ1-4; 10 bases are shared with TRBD1. CDR1 and CDR2 from the germline V gene are MGHRA and YSYEKL. The V gene end was trimmed by 1 base and the J gene end by 8 bases; junction bases not matched to a gene: 4. CDR3 length: 15 residues. CDR3 loop: CASSQGDRGYEKLFF. The CDR3 region has the DNA TGCGCCAGCAGCCAAGGGGACAGGGGATACGAAAAACTGTTTTTT.

This clone was recorded a few times. This chain uses TRBV5-8 with TRBJ2-7; 7 bases align to TRBD1. With 6 bases clipped from V and 4 bases from J, the junction kept 4 bases outside the gene matches. Per the germline V gene, CDR1 is SGHTS and CDR2 is YDEGEE. The CDR3 runs to 12 residues. Here the CDR3 DNA reads TGTGCCAGCACCACGGACAGGTACGAGCAGTACTTC. Translation: CASTTDRYEQYF.

The J gene is TRBJ2-1, the V gene TRBV6-6; the D gene is possibly TRBD2 (6 bases). The germline V gene encodes CDR1 MNHNY and CDR2 SVGAGI (reference sequence). Trimming stripped 7 bases from V and 9 bases from J, with 10 bases between. The CDR3 consists of 11 residues. The CDR3 is CASTVAAEQFF. In DNA form, the CDR3 reads TGTGCCAGCACAGTAGCGGCTGAGCAGTTCTTC.

V usage is TRBV7-2 and J usage is TRBJ1-2, with unresolved D. V was trimmed by 1 base and J by 4 bases, leaving 7 bases between them. In germline, CDR1 is SGHTA, CDR2 FQGNSA. There are 13 residues in the CDR3. CDR3 sequence (DNA): TGTGCCAGCAGCTTAGGCGGGCTCTATGGCTACACCTTC. Residues: CASSLGGLYGYTF.

V is TRBV9 and J is TRBJ2-3; 8 nucleotides match TRBD1. V lost 2 bases, J lost 6 bases, and 11 bases stayed unmatched. CDR1 is SGDLS and CDR2 is YYNGEE in the germline V gene. CDR3 size: 16 residues. CDR3 coding DNA: TGTGCCAGCAGCGTGTCCAGGGGGCCCTCCCTGGATACGCAGTATTTT. This translates into CASSVSRGPSLDTQYF. The full variable domain, its missing parts supplied by reference TRBV9 and TRBJ2-3, is DSGVTQTPKHLITATGQRVTLRCSPRSGDLSVYWYQQSLDQGLQFLIQYYNGEERAKGNILERFSAQQFPDLHSELNLSSLELGDSALYFCASSVSRGPSLDTQYFGPGTRLTVL.

The chain recombines TRBV9 with TRBJ2-1; the D is unclear. CDR1 is SGDLS, CDR2 YYNGEE, per germline. The CDR3 covers 15 residues. V dropped 0 bases and J dropped 2 bases, with 9 bases sitting between them. The DNA for the CDR3 is TGTGCCAGCAGCGTAGTAGGAGCCACCTACAATGAGCAGTTCTTC. It translates to CASSVVGATYNEQFF. The variable domain in full, completed from reference TRBV9 and TRBJ2-1, reads DSGVTQTPKHLITATGQRVTLRCSPRSGDLSVYWYQQSLDQGLQFLIQYYNGEERAKGNILERFSAQQFPDLHSELNLSSLELGDSALYFCASSVVGATYNEQFFGPGTRLTVL.

This chain uses TRBV5-1 with TRBJ2-3, with D perhaps TRBD1 (6 bases). This CDR3 has 15 residues. V gave up 2 bases and J gave up 0 bases, with 10 bases separating them. The germline V gene encodes CDR1 SGHRS and CDR2 YFSETQ. The CDR3 reads CASSFPGTSTDTQYF. CDR3 nucleotides: TGCGCCAGCAGCTTTCCCGGGACAAGCACAGATACGCAGTATTTT.

This chain uses TRBV19 with TRBJ2-5, with D possibly being TRBD2 (7 bases). The germline CDR1 and CDR2 sequences are LNHDA and SQIVND (reference sequence). The CDR3 length is 16 residues. Trimming removed 4 bases at V and 2 bases at J, with 17 bases between. This CDR3 reads CASSNGGAPGQETQYF. The CDR3 region has the DNA TGTGCCAGTAGTAATGGGGGGGCGCCGGGGCAAGAGACCCAGTACTTC.

In its sample, this clone was seen a few times. The chain couples TRBV5-3 to TRBJ1-5; D is perhaps TRBD1 (6 bases). TRBV5-3 is marked as an open reading frame, function uncertain. The CDR3 runs 14 residues. Trimming stripped 1 base from V and 1 base from J, with 6 bases between. CDR3 sequence: CARSLRGSNQPQHF. The CDR3 nucleotides are TGTGCCAGAAGCTTGAGGGGGAGCAATCAGCCCCAGCATTTT.